Following are 8 T cell receptor beta chains from one sample sequenced in a study of blood T cell repertoires in COVID-19. Sequenced by immunoSEQ multiplex PCR; TCRdb stores in-frame clones only, minus some. The sample holds fewer than 250,000 clones, approximately 90% seen once. The sequencing input was peripheral blood. Receptors were obtained from a middle-aged man with acute or convalescent COVID-19.

As for this clone: Compared with germline, one end of the junction differs, possibly owing to a read error. The chain carries TRBV28 and TRBJ2-2; no definite D call. Germline CDR1 and CDR2: MDHEN and SYDVKM. The CDR3 sequence is 13 residues long. Here the CDR3 DNA reads TGTGCCAGCAGTTACTTGAACAGCGGGGAGCTGTTTTTT. This translates into CASSYLNSGELFF.

The rearrangement uses TRBV5-1 and TRBJ1-3, with D maybe TRBD1 (6 bases). Trimming took off 4 bases at V and 0 bases at J, with 8 bases between the two ends. The CDR3 has 14 residues. Germline V gene sequence: CDR1 SGHRS, CDR2 YFSETQ. Here the CDR3 reads CASSQGPSGNTIYF. CDR3 sequence (DNA): TGCGCCAGCAGCCAGGGGCCCTCTGGAAACACCATATATTTT.

The chain uses TRBV5-1 and TRBJ2-7; 8 positions match TRBD1. The V gene end was trimmed by 0 bases and the J gene end by 0 bases; junction bases not matched to a gene: 2. The CDR3 covers 15 residues. Germline V gene sequence: CDR1 SGHRS, CDR2 YFSETQ. Here the CDR3 reads CASSLGTGSSYEQYF. CDR3 coding DNA: TGCGCCAGCAGCTTGGGGACAGGGAGCTCCTACGAGCAGTACTTC.

A single count supports this clone. This chain uses TRBV9 with TRBJ1-1; no clear D gene. Germline V gives CDR1 SGDLS, CDR2 YYNGEE. V was trimmed by 0 bases and J by 10 bases, leaving 13 bases between them. The CDR3 spans 13 residues. The CDR3 loop reads CASSVEGSGVAFF. The CDR3 DNA is TGTGCCAGCAGCGTAGAGGGCAGCGGGGTAGCTTTCTTT.

CDR3 coding DNA: TGTGCCAGCAGCCAACAAACTAGCGGGAGTTACGAGCAGTACTTC. Its translation: CASSQQTSGSYEQYF. This chain links TRBV4-2 with TRBJ2-7; 11 bases fit TRBD2. Germline CDR1 and CDR2: LGHNA and YNFKEQ. With 2 bases clipped from V and 4 bases from J, the junction kept 4 bases outside the gene matches. This CDR3 has 15 residues.

This clone has only a few counts. The V gene is TRBV9, the J gene TRBJ1-4; TRBD1 is a possible D gene (6 bases). Germline V gene sequence: CDR1 SGDLS, CDR2 YYNGEE. This CDR3 has 16 amino acids. V lost 6 bases and J lost 6, with 21 bases in between. This CDR3 is CASIPRNREDHEKLFF. CDR3 bases: TGTGCCAGCATCCCCCGAAACAGGGAAGATCATGAAAAACTGTTTTTT.

This clone was seen once. This rearrangement joins TRBV29-1 to TRBJ2-1; the match to TRBD2 covers 12 bases. J gave up 8 bases and V 5 bases, and 7 bases lay outside the gene matches. Germline-derived CDR1 and CDR2 are SQVTM and ANQGSEA. The length of the CDR3 is 14 residues. The CDR3 nucleotides are TGCAGCGTTTTCCTAGCGGGAGGGCCTGATGAGCAGTTCTTC. It yields the protein CSVFLAGGPDEQFF.

This clone was picked up a small number of times. The J gene is TRBJ1-1, the V gene TRBV7-3; weak D call: TRBD1 (6 bases). Germline V lookup: CDR1 SGHTA, CDR2 FQGTGA. V was trimmed by 1 base and J by 4 bases, leaving 13 bases between them. This CDR3 contains 15 residues. CDR3 DNA sequence: TGTGCCAGCAGCTTAATGGGGGCTGATAGCACTGAAGCTTTCTTT. It codes for CASSLMGADSTEAFF.